The 27 T cell receptor beta chains below all came from one sample that was sequenced in a study of blood T cells in healthy people across ages (dated by TCRdb to about 2015). Library creation used 5' RACE. TCRdb records Illumina HiSeq 2500 as the sequencer. A second PCR of about 6 to 11 cycles was performed with a sample-barcoded 5' primer and a J-beta primer mix. TCRdb itself trimmed the public reads at Q25 with fastp, ran MiXCR and retained productive beta chains. Merged by CDR3 protein, the rows form single entries marked with the most common genes and DNA. Within this sample are some 900,000 distinct CDR3 sequences, with under 50% of them counted one time only. About an eighth of the sample goes to the ten largest clones. Sequencing used blood. The receptors shown here come from a man aged 30 to 39 in good health.

V usage is TRBV12-3 or TRBV12-4 and J usage is TRBJ2-3; the D gene is possibly TRBD2 (5 bases). V was clipped by 3 bases and J by 2 bases, with 12 bases between them. The CDR3 sequence is 15 residues long. CDR3 protein: CASSFIATNTDTQYF. Written as DNA, the CDR3 is TGTGCCAGCAGTTTTATAGCGACCAACACAGATACGCAGTATTTT.

This clonotype has only a few counts. The rearrangement joins TRBV6-2 or TRBV6-3 to TRBJ2-3, with 7 nucleotides matching TRBD1. Trimming at V came to 6 bases and at J to 3 bases, leaving 12 bases not matched to a gene. The CDR3 length is 16 residues. The germline CDR1 and CDR2 sequences are MNHEY and SVGEGT. The CDR3 sequence is CASRPATGFHTDTQYF. For the CDR3, the DNA is TGTGCCAGCAGGCCGGCGACAGGGTTCCATACAGATACGCAGTATTTT.

This clonotype has only a few counts. This chain links TRBV6-2 or TRBV6-3 with TRBJ2-5, with TRBD2 matching 10 bases. Per the germline V gene, CDR1 is MNHEY and CDR2 is SVGEGT. The CDR3 runs to 16 residues. V shed 2 bases, J shed 3 bases, and the junction held 6 bases outside the gene matches. CDR3 region: CASSYPTSGFKETQYF. The CDR3 DNA reads as TGTGCCAGCAGTTACCCGACTAGCGGGTTTAAAGAGACCCAGTACTTC.

The CDR3 spells CATAVPTNTGELFF. The CDR3 coding sequence is TGTGCCACCGCGGTCCCGACGAACACCGGGGAGCTGTTTTTT. V and J are TRBV28 and TRBJ2-2, with D unclear. The V gene's germline CDR1 is MDHEN and CDR2 SYDVKM. CDR3 length: 14 amino acids. The V gene lost 10 bases and the J gene lost 0 bases, with 12 bases spanning the gap.

This rearrangement joins TRBV3-1 to TRBJ2-1, with 10 bases matching TRBD2. The length of the CDR3 is 19 residues. Per germline, CDR1 LGHDT and CDR2 YNNKEL (reference sequence). Losses at the gene ends were 0 bases for V and 0 bases for J; bases not matched to a gene: 8. CDR3 nucleotide sequence: TGTGCCAGCAGCCAAGATTATAGTCCTAGCGGGGGCTCCTACAATGAGCAGTTCTTC. Protein: CASSQDYSPSGGSYNEQFF.

A remark on this clonotype: A far more abundant clone sits one base away, making this likely a read error. The genes are TRBV7-2 and TRBJ1-1; no clear D. Germline CDR1 reads SGHTA; CDR2 reads FQGNSA. This CDR3 is built from 12 residues. V dropped 1 base and J dropped 1 base, with 1 base sitting between them. DNA for the CDR3: TGTACCAGCAGCTTAGGGAACACTGAAGCTTTCTTT. It specifies CTSSLGNTEAFF.

The chain employs TRBV7-8 and TRBJ2-7, with TRBD1 identical over 8 bases. This CDR3 comprises 14 residues. Trimming cost V 5 bases and J 4 bases; bases outside gene matches: 7. Germline V gene lookup returns CDR1 SGHVS and CDR2 FQNEAQ. The CDR3 coding sequence is TGTGCCAGCAGCCCATGGGGACAGGCTTACGAGCAGTACTTC. This codes for CASSPWGQAYEQYF.

The V and J genes are TRBV27 and TRBJ1-1; TRBD1 is a possible D gene (5 bases). The CDR3 covers 12 residues. Trimming took off 4 bases at V and 11 bases at J, with 14 bases between the two ends. CDR1 is MNHEY and CDR2 is SMNVEV in the germline V gene (reference sequence). In DNA form, the CDR3 reads TGTGCCAGCAGTTCCGGGACGTTAAAGGCTTTCTTT. Amino acid sequence: CASSSGTLKAFF.

In regard to this clonotype: A read error may produce the germline difference seen at one junction end. V gene TRBV4-3 combines with J gene TRBJ2-3; D is undetermined. The CDR3 spans 15 residues. Germline CDR1 is LGHNA and CDR2 is YSLEER. The CDR3 DNA is TGCGCCAGCGGCCAAGATCTGACTAGCACAGATACGCAGTATTTT. This gives the protein CASGQDLTSTDTQYF.

The rearrangement links TRBV5-1 to TRBJ1-4, with unresolved D. CDR1 SGHRS and CDR2 YFSETQ come from the germline V gene. The CDR3 runs 15 residues. The V end lost 0 bases, the J end lost 4 bases, and 10 bases lay between the germline ends. The DNA of the CDR3 is TGCGCCAGCAGCTTGGCCGTGGGTCTTAATGAAAAACTGTTTTTT. The encoded protein is CASSLAVGLNEKLFF.

The gene calls are TRBV30 and TRBJ2-7; maybe TRBD2 (5 bases). This CDR3 contains 18 residues. Trimming left V 0 bases short and J 4 bases short, with 25 bases between. Germline CDR1 GTSNPN, CDR2 SVGIG (reference sequence). The CDR3 reads CAWSVPTGLARKGYEQYF. The CDR3 region has the DNA TGTGCCTGGAGTGTACCCACGGGGTTGGCCAGGAAGGGTTACGAGCAGTACTTC.

CDR3 sequence: CASRGDRESNEQFF. The CDR3 DNA reads as TGCGCCAGCAGAGGGGACAGGGAGAGCAATGAGCAGTTCTTC. This chain uses TRBV10-2 with TRBJ2-1; 9 positions match TRBD1. CDR3 length equals 14 residues. CDR1 is WSHSY and CDR2 is SAAADI in the germline V gene. V lost 6 bases, J lost 6 bases, and 6 bases stayed unmatched.

The chain recombines TRBV29-1 with TRBJ2-1; D possibly corresponds to TRBD1 (5 bases). V lost 3 bases and J 6 bases, leaving 15 bases between the germline ends. This CDR3 is 14 amino acids long. Germline CDR1 reads SQVTM; CDR2 reads ANQGSEA. The CDR3 spells CSVEGLLHPNEQFF. CDR3 in DNA: TGCAGCGTTGAGGGGCTCCTCCACCCCAATGAGCAGTTCTTC.

The chain uses TRBV6-2 or TRBV6-3 and TRBJ1-2; 8 nucleotides match TRBD1. In germline, CDR1 is MNHEY, CDR2 SVGEGT. Trimming took 6 bases from V and 3 from J; bases not matched to a gene: 9. The CDR3 has 15 amino acids. CDR3 nucleotide sequence: TGTGCCAGCAGACCTGGACAGGGAGGCGACTATGGCTACACCTTC. Translating gives CASRPGQGGDYGYTF.

This clonotype was counted a few times. This chain uses TRBV12-3 or TRBV12-4 with TRBJ2-3, with D perhaps matching TRBD2 (6 bases). Trimming took 4 bases from V and 8 from J, leaving 10 bases between them. The CDR3 extends over 12 amino acids. The CDR3 DNA is TGTGCCAGCAGTTCCTCCGGGAGTACGCAGTATTTT. It codes for CASSSSGSTQYF.

The rearrangement joins TRBV11-2 to TRBJ1-1, with D perhaps matching TRBD1 (5 bases). Germline V CDR1 and CDR2: SGHAT, FQNNGV. This CDR3 comprises 13 residues. V was trimmed by 4 bases and J by 7 bases, leaving 13 bases between them. Written as DNA, the CDR3 is TGTGCCAGCAGCTCATCATGGGGGGGTGAAGCTTTCTTT. Its translation is CASSSSWGGEAFF.

This rearrangement joins TRBV5-1 to TRBJ2-3, with TRBD1 identical over 8 bases. With V trimmed by 5 bases and J by 2 bases, 7 bases remained unmatched. This CDR3 spans 15 amino acids. The germline V gene has CDR1 SGHRS and CDR2 YFSETQ. CDR3 nucleotides: TGCGCCAGCAGAGGATTGGACAGGGACACAGATACGCAGTATTTT. This gives the protein CASRGLDRDTDTQYF.

In this sample, this clonotype turned up many times. The chain recombines TRBV28 with TRBJ2-7, with D perhaps matching TRBD1 (6 bases). V lost 10 bases and J lost 0, with 7 bases in between. CDR3 length: 11 residues. Germline values: CDR1 MDHEN, CDR2 SYDVKM. CDR3 nucleotides: TGTGCCATAGGGGGCTCCTACGAGCAGTACTTC. Protein sequence: CAIGGSYEQYF.

This clonotype was observed many times. One end of the junction varies from germline; a read error may be responsible. The chain links TRBV28 to TRBJ2-7; D is unresolved. This CDR3 is built from 12 residues. CDR1 is MDHEN, CDR2 SYDVKM, per germline. The CDR3 bases are TGTGCCAGCAGCTTATCCCCCTACGAGCAGTACTTC. Amino acids: CASSLSPYEQYF. Full variable domain (missing parts from reference TRBV28 and TRBJ2-7): DVKVTQSSRYLVKRTGEKVFLECVQDMDHENMFWYRQDPGLGLRLIYFSYDVKMKEKGDIPEGYSVSREKKERFSLILESASTNQTSMYLCASSLSPYEQYFGPGTRLTVT.

The chain employs TRBV7-9 and TRBJ2-1; D remains ambiguous. This CDR3 is 10 amino acids long. Germline CDR1 and CDR2: SEHNR and FQNEAQ (reference sequence). V shed 10 bases and J shed 5 bases, with 6 bases lying between them. CDR3 coding DNA: TGTGCCACCATTGACAATGAGCAGTTCTTC. Its protein is CATIDNEQFF.

The chain carries TRBV2 and TRBJ2-1; D call uncertain. V was cut by 4 bases and J by 5 bases, with 9 bases left in between. The length of the CDR3 is 13 residues. Germline CDR1 SNHLY, CDR2 FYNNEI. CDR3 sequence reads: CASSGPGNNEQFF. The CDR3 DNA reads as TGTGCCAGCAGTGGACCCGGCAACAATGAGCAGTTCTTC.

The J gene is TRBJ2-5, the V gene TRBV5-1; D is undetermined. The germline CDR1 and CDR2 sequences are SGHRS and YFSETQ. CDR3 length equals 14 residues. Trimming shortened V by 4 bases and J by 1 base, and 11 bases separated the two germline ends. The CDR3 nucleotides are TGCGCCAGCAGCCCGACCCCGACCCAAGAGACCCAGTACTTC. Its translation is CASSPTPTQETQYF.

The V gene is TRBV9, the J gene TRBJ2-6; 9 nucleotides align to TRBD1. Germline V lookup: CDR1 SGDLS, CDR2 YYNGEE. CDR3 length equals 17 residues. Trimming took 4 bases from V and 1 from J; bases not matched to a gene: 6. The CDR3 sequence is CASSTGTGLSGANVLTF. As DNA, the CDR3 is TGTGCCAGCAGCACAGGGACAGGGCTATCTGGGGCCAACGTCCTGACTTTC.

This chain joins TRBV29-1 and TRBJ1-2; 8 nucleotides match TRBD1. The CDR3 contains 14 residues. V shed 7 bases, J shed 0 bases, and the junction held 7 bases outside the gene matches. CDR1 is SQVTM and CDR2 is ANQGSEA in the germline V gene. The CDR3 nucleotides are TGCAGCGCTTTCCAGGGGGCGGCTAACTATGGCTACACCTTC. As protein: CSAFQGAANYGYTF.

For this clonotype: A much more abundant neighbour one base away suggests this may be a read error. The chain joins TRBV28 to TRBJ2-7; 8 bases line up with TRBD1. The CDR3 consists of 14 residues. V trimming: 5 bases; J trimming: 7 bases; junction bases outside the gene matches: 10. Germline V gene data show CDR1 as MDHEN and CDR2 as SYDVKM. The CDR3 coding sequence is TGTGCCAGCAGTCGGACAGGGTCAGACAATGAGCAGTACTTC. Its protein product is CASSRTGSDNEQYF.

This rearrangement joins TRBV10-3 to TRBJ2-3; D not resolved. This CDR3 region has 14 residues. The germline V gene has CDR1 ENHRY and CDR2 SYGVKD. V lost 3 bases and J 2 bases, leaving 9 bases between the germline ends. CDR3 bases: TGTGCCATCAGTGACGGCAGATACACAGATACGCAGTATTTT. It is translated as CAISDGRYTDTQYF.

This clonotype was observed a few times. V is TRBV4-3 and J is TRBJ2-1; D call uncertain. The CDR3 is 17 amino acids. Looked up from germline, CDR1 is LGHNA and CDR2 is YSLEER. Trimming took 0 bases from V and 0 from J, leaving 12 bases between them. For the CDR3, the DNA is TGCGCCAGCAGCCAAGATCTAGGCGGCTTCTCCTACAATGAGCAGTTCTTC. The encoded protein is CASSQDLGGFSYNEQFF.